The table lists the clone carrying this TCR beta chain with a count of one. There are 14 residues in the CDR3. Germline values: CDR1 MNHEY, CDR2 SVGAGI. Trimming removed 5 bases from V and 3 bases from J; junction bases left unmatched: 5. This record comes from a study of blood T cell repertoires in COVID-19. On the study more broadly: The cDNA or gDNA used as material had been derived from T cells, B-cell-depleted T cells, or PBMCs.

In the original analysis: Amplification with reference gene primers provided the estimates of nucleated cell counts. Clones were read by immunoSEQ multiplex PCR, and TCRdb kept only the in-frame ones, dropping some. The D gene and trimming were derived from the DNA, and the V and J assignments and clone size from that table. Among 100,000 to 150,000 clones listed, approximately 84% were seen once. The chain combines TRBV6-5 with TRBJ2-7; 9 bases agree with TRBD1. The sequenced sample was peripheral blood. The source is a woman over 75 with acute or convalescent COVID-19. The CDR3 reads CASSRDREVYEQYF. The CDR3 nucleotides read TGTGCCAGCAGTAGGGACAGGGAGGTCTACGAGCAGTACTTC.